The subject of this entry is one T cell receptor beta chain. What it binds is unknown. These data originate in a study of cytomegalovirus exposure and HLA in healthy donors. Study results and caveats: According to a subsequent analysis, TCR clusters from the first cohort were inclined to appear together in the roughly 120 validation repertoires. Reports indicated that the classifier achieved high specificity and sensitivity in diagnosing cytomegalovirus status. Rare TCR sequences dominated, though some public TCRs recurred in many donors. The study put about 180 TCR beta chains on its list as cytomegalovirus-associated.

The table came from immunoSEQ multiplex PCR; TCRdb's copy has only in-frame clones and leaves some out. The table has about 110,000 clones, roughly 90% seen once; the top ten hold around 1.4%. The CDR3 runs to 13 residues. V was pared by 0 bases and J by 16 bases, with 9 bases of the junction left unmatched. The germline V gene encodes CDR1 LGHNA and CDR2 YSLEER. This receptor was taken from a woman under 40 in good health and CMV-seropositive. J is TRBJ1-5 and V is TRBV4-3, with 7 nucleotides matching TRBD1. The sequenced sample was PBMCs. The CDR3 spells CASSQDKPGGYHF. CDR3 nucleotides: TGCGCCAGCAGCCAAGATAAGCCAGGGGGGTACCATTTT.